This TCR beta chain comes out of a study of shared clonotypes between healthy human individuals. Study-level background: For every donor, three CD4 naive, three CD4 memory, two CD8 naive and one CD8 memory plates were used. Findings and caveats of the study: Compared with memory subsets, naive subsets generally had larger estimated richness.

CDR1 and CDR2 (germline): MNHNY, SVGAGI (reference sequence). V was cut by 7 bases and J by 4 bases, with 17 bases left in between. The CDR3 consists of 15 residues. The protocol was immunoSEQ multiplex PCR, while the TCRdb copy is restricted to in-frame clones and leaves out a portion. The table records about 2.4 million clones, 90% to 95% of them present only once. In regard to this clone: What it binds is unknown.

Donors were healthy HIV-negative adults without recently reported acute infections or vaccinations. This TCR was sampled from a man between 18 and 35 years old in good health. Specimen: naive CD4+ T cells sorted from blood. Subset in this sample: CD45RA+ positively selected. The gene calls are TRBV6-6 and TRBJ1-3; D possibly corresponds to TRBD1 (5 bases). CDR3 loop: CASTDAGREGNTIYF. Here the CDR3 DNA reads TGTGCCAGCACCGATGCCGGCAGGGAGGGAAACACCATATATTTT.